The present entry profiles one T cell receptor (beta chain) with its context. As yet, its antigen is unknown. The data belong to a study of T cell responses to AZD1222 COVID-19 vaccine. General study results and limits: Vaccine-associated CD4 TCRs ranged over spike, dominating at 160-218 and 743-854. All repertoire sampling was performed exclusively after the peak T cell response. Breadth and depth of Spike-specific TCRs rose after two AZD1222 doses. The sample set comprised mostly white British donors with more females, and clonal diversity was possibly underestimated.

V shed 1 base and J shed 4 bases, with 7 bases lying between them. CDR3 length: 13 residues. Germline CDR1 is SGHTA and CDR2 is FQGNSA. Clones were sequenced by immunoSEQ multiplex PCR, and TCRdb holds only the in-frame ones, with some missing. The sample yields about 60,000 clones, 60% to 85% seen once. This rearrangement joins TRBV7-2 to TRBJ1-2; D is ambiguous. This specimen was peripheral blood, taken 28 days after the second AZD1222 dose. This clonotype was sampled from an adult who received the AZD1222 COVID-19 vaccine. The CDR3 bases are TGTGCCAGCAGCTTAGAACGGCGCTATGGCTACACCTTC. The encoded protein is CASSLERRYGYTF.